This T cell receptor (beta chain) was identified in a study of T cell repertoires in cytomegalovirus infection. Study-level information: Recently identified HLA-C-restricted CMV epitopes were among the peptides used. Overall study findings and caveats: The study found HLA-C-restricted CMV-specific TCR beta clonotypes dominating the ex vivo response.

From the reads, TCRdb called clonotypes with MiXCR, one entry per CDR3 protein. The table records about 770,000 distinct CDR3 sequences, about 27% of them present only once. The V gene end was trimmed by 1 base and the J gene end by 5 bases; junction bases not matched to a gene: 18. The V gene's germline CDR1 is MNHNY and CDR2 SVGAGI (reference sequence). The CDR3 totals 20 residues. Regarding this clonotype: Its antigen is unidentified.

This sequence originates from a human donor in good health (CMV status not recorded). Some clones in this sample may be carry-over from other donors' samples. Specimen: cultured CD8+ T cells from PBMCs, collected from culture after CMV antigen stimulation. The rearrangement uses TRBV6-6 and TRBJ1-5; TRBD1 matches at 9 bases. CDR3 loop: CASSYLGTGSKVREDQPQHF. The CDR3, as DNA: TGTGCCAGCAGTTACTTGGGGACAGGGAGTAAAGTGCGGGAGGATCAGCCCCAGCATTTT.